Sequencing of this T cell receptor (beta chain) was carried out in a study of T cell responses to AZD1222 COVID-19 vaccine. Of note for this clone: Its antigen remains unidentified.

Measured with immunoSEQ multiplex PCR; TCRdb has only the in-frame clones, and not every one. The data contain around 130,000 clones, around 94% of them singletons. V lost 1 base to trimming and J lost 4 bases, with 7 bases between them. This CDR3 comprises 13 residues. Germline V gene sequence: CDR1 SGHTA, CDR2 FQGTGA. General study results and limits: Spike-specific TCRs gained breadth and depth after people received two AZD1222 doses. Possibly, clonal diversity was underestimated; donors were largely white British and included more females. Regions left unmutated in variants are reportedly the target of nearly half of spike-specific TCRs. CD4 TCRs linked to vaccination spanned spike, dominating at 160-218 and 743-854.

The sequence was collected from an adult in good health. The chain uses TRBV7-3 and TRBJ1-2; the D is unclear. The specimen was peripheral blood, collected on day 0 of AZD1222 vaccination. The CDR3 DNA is TGTGCCAGCAGCTTAAGGGCCAGCTATGGCTACACCTTC. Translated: CASSLRASYGYTF.